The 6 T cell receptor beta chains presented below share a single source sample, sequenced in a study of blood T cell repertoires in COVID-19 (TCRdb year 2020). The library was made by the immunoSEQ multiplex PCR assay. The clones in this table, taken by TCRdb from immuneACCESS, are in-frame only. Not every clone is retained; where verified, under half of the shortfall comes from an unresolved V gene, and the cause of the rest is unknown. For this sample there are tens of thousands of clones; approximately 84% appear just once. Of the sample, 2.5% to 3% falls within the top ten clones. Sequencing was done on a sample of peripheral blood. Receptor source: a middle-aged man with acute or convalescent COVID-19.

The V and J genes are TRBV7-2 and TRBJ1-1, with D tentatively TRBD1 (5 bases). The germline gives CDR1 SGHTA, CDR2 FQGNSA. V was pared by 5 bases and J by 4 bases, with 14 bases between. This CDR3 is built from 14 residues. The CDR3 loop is CASSIGQGITEAFF. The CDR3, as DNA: TGTGCCAGCAGCATCGGACAAGGGATCACTGAAGCTTTCTTT.

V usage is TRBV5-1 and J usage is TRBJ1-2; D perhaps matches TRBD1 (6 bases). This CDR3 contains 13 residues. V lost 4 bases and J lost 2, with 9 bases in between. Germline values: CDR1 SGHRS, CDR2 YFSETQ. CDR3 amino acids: CASSPGQNYGYTF. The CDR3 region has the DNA TGCGCCAGCAGCCCGGGACAAAACTATGGCTACACCTTC.

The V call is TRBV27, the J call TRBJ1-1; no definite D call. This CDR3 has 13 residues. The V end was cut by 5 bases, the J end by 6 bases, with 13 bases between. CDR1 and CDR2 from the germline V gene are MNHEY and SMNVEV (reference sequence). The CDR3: CASSLTHNAEAFF. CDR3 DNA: TGTGCCAGCAGTCTCACACATAACGCTGAAGCTTTCTTT.

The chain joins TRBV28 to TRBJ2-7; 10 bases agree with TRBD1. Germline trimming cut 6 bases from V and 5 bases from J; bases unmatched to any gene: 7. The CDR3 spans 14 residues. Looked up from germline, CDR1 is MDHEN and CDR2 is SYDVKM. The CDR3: CASRRDRGSDEQYF. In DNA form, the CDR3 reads TGTGCCAGCAGAAGGGACAGGGGCTCGGACGAGCAGTACTTC.

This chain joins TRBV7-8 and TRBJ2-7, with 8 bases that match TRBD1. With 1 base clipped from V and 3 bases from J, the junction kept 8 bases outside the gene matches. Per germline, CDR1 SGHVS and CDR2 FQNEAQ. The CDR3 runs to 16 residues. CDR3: CASSLDETGVFYEQYF. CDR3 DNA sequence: TGTGCCAGCAGCTTAGATGAGACAGGGGTCTTCTACGAGCAGTACTTC.

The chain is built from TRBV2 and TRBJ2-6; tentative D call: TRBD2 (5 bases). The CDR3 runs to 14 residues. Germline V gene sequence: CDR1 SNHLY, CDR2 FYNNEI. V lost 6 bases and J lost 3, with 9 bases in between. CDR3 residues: CASRDSFGANVLTF. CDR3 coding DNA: TGTGCCAGCAGGGACTCTTTTGGGGCCAACGTCCTGACTTTC.